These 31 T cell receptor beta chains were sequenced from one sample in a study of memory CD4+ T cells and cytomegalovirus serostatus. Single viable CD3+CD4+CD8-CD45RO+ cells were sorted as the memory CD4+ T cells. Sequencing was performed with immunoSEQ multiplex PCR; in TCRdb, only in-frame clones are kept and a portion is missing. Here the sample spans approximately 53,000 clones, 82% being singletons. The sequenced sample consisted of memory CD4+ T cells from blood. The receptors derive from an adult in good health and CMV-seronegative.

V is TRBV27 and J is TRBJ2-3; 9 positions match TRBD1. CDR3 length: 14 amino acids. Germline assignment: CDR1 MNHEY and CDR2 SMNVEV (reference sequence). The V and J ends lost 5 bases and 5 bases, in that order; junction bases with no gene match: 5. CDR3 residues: CASSRGTGQDTQYF. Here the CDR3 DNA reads TGTGCCAGCAGTAGAGGGACAGGGCAAGATACGCAGTATTTT.

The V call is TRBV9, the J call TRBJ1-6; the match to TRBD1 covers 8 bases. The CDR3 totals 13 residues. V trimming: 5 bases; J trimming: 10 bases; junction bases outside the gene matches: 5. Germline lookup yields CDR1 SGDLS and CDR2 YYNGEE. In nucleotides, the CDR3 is TGTGCCAGCAGTGACAGGGGAGCCTCACCCCTCCACTTT. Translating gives CASSDRGASPLHF.

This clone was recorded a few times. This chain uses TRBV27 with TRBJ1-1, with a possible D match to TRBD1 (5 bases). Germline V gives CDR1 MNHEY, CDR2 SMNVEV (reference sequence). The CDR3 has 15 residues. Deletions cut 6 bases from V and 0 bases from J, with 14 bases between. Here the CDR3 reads CASSPRGIMNTEAFF. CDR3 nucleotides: TGTGCCAGCAGCCCTCGGGGGATTATGAACACTGAAGCTTTCTTT.

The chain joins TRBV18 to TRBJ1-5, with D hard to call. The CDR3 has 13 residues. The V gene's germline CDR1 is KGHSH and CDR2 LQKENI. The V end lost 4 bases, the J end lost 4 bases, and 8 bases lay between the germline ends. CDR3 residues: CASSLEQNQPQHF. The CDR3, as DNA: TGTGCCAGCTCACTAGAACAGAATCAGCCCCAGCATTTT. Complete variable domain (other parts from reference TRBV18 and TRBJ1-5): NAGVMQNPRHLVRRRGQEARLRCSPMKGHSHVYWYRQLPEEGLKFMVYLQKENIIDESGMPKERFSAEFPKEGPSILRIQQVVRGDSAAYFCASSLEQNQPQHFGDGTRLSIL.

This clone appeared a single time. The CDR3 DNA follows: TGTGCCAGCAGTTTAAAGGTGGTCACTGAAGCTTTCTTT. Translation gives CASSLKVVTEAFF. The V and J genes are TRBV28 and TRBJ1-1; D not certain. CDR3 length: 13 amino acids. The germline V gene encodes CDR1 MDHEN and CDR2 SYDVKM. The V and J ends lost 2 bases and 4 bases respectively, with 8 bases between them. Combining the CDR3 with reference TRBV28 and TRBJ1-1 gives the whole variable domain DVKVTQSSRYLVKRTGEKVFLECVQDMDHENMFWYRQDPGLGLRLIYFSYDVKMKEKGDIPEGYSVSREKKERFSLILESASTNQTSMYLCASSLKVVTEAFFGQGTRLTVV.

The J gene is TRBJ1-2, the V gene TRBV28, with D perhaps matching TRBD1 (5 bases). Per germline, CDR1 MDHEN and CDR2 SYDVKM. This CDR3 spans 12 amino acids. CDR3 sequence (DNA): TGTGCGGAGGGGCAGGCAAGCTATGGCTACACCTTC. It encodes CAEGQASYGYTF.

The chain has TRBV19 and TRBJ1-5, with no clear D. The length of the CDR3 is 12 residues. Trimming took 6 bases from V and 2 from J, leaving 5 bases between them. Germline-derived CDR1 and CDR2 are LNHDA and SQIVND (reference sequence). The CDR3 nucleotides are TGTGCCAGTAGCCTGCGCAATCAGCCCCAGCATTTT. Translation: CASSLRNQPQHF.

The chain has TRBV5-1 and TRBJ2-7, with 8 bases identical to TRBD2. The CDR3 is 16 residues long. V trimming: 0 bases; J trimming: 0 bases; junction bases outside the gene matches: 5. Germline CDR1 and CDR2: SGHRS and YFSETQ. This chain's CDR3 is CASSLDTAGGSYEQYF. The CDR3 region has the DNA TGCGCCAGCAGCTTGGATACGGCGGGGGGCTCCTACGAGCAGTACTTC.

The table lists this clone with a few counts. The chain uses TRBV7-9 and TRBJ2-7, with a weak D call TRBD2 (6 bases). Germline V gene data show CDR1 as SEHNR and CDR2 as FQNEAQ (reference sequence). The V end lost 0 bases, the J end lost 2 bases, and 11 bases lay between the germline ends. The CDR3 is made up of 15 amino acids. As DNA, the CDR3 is TGTGCCAGCAGCTTAGCAGGTTCGGGGGCCTACGAGCAGTACTTC. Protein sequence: CASSLAGSGAYEQYF.

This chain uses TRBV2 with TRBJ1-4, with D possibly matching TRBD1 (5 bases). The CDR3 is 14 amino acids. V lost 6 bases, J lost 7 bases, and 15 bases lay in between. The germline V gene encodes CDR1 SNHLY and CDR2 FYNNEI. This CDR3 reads CASSRGGNSEKLFF. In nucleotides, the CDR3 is TGTGCCAGCAGCCGTGGGGGGAATAGTGAAAAACTGTTTTTT.

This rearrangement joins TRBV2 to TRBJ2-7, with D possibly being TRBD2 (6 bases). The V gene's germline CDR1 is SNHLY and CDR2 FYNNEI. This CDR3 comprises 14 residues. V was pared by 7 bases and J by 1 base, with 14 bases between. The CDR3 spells CASNRDSGSYEQYF. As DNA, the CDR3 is TGTGCCAGCAATAGAGATAGCGGTTCCTACGAGCAGTACTTC.

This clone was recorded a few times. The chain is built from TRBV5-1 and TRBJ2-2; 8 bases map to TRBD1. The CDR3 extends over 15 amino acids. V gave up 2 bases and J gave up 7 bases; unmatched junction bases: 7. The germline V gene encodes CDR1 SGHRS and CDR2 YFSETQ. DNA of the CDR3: TGCGCCAGCAGCTTACAGGGGGAACCCGACGGGGAGCTGTTTTTT. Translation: CASSLQGEPDGELFF.

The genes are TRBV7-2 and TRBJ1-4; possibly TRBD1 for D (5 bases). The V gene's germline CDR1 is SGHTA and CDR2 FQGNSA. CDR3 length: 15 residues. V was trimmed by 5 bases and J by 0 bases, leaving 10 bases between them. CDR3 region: CASSLRASTNEKLFF. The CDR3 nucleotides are TGTGCCAGCAGCCTCAGGGCTTCAACTAATGAAAAACTGTTTTTT.

The CDR3 spells CASSLGQGAHNSPLHF. CDR3 nucleotides: TGTGCCAGCAGCTTAGGTCAGGGGGCCCATAATTCACCCCTCCACTTT. The chain has TRBV7-2 and TRBJ1-6; 8 bases map to TRBD1. Per germline, CDR1 SGHTA and CDR2 FQGNSA. V lost 1 base to trimming and J lost 5 bases; unmatched junction nucleotides: 4. This CDR3 has 16 amino acids.

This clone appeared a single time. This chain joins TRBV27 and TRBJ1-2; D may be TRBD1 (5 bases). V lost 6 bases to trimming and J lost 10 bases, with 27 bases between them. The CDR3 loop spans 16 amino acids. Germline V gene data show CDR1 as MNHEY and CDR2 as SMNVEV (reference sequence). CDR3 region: CASSPKGLGSGGNYTF. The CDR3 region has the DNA TGTGCCAGCAGCCCTAAAGGACTGGGCTCGGGGGGTAACTACACCTTC.

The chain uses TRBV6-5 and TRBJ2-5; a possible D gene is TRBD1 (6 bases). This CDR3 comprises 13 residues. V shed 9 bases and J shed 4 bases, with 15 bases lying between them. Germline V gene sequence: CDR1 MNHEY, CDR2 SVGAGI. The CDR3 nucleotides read TGTGCCAGTCGGGGTACAGGGATAGAGACCCAGTACTTC. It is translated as CASRGTGIETQYF.

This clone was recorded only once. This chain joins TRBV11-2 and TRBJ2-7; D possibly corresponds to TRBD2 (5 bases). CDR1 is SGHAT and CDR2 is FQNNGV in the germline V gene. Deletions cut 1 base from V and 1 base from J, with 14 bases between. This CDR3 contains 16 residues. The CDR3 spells CASSLAPGIGSYEQYF. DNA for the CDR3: TGTGCCAGCAGCTTAGCCCCGGGGATAGGTTCCTACGAGCAGTACTTC.

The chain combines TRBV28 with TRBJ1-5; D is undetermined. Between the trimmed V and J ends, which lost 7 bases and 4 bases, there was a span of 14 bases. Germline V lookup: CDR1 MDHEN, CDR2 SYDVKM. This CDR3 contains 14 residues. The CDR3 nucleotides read TGTGCCAGCACCCGAAGGGTGACAAATCAGCCCCAGCATTTT. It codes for CASTRRVTNQPQHF.

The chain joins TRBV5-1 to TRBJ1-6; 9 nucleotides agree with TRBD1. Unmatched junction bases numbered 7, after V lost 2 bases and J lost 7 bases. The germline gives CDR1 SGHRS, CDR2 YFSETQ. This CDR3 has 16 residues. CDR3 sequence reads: CASSFTGGRGNSPLHF. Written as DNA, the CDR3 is TGCGCCAGCAGCTTTACAGGGGGCAGAGGGAATTCACCCCTCCACTTT.

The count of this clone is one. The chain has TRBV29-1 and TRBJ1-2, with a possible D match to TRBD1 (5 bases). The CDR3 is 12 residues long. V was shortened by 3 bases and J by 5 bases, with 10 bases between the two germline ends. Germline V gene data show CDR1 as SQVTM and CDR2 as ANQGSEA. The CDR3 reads CSVDSTDYGYTF. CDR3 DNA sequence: TGCAGCGTTGACTCGACAGATTATGGCTACACCTTC. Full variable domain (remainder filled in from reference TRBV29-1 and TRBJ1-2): SAVISQKPSRDICQRGTSLTIQCQVDSQVTMMFWYRQQPGQSLTLIATANQGSEATYESGFVIDKFPISRPNLTFSTLTVSNMSPEDSSIYLCSVDSTDYGYTFGSGTRLTVV.

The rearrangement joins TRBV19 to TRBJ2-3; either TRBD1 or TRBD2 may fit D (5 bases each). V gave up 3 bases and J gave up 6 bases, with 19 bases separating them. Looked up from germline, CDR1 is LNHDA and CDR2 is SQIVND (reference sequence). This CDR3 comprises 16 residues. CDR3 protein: CASSMDGHGGTDTQYF. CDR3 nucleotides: TGTGCCAGTAGTATGGACGGACACGGTGGGACGGATACGCAGTATTTT.

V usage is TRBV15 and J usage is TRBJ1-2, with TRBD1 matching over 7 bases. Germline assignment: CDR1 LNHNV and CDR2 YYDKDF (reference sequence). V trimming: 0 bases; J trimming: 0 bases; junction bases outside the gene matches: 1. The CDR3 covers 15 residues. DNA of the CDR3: TGTGCCACCAGCAGAGAGCAGGGGGCTAACTATGGCTACACCTTC. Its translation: CATSREQGANYGYTF.

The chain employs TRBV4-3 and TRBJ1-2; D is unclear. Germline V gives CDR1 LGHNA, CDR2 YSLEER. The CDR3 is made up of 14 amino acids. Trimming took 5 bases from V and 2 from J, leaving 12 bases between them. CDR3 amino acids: CASSRTGNNYGYTF. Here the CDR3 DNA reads TGCGCCAGCAGCAGAACCGGCAACAACTATGGCTACACCTTC.

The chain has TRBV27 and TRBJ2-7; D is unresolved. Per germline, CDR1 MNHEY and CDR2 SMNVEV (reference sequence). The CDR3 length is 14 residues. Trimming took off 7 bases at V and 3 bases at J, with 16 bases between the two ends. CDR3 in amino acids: CASTRLGSYYEQYF. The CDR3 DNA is TGTGCCAGCACGCGTCTTGGCAGCTACTACGAGCAGTACTTC.

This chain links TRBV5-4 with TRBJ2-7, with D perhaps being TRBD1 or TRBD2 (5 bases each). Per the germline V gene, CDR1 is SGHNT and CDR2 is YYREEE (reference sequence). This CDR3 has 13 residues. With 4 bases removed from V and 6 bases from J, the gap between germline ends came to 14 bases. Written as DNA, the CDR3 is TGTGCCAGCAGCCGGGGACCCTCGATCGAGCAGTACTTC. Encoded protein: CASSRGPSIEQYF.

CDR3 nucleotides: TGTGCCAGCAGCCCAGGACTAGCGGGGGGGCCTGGAAATGAGCAGTTCTTC. Translated, it gives CASSPGLAGGPGNEQFF. The V and J genes are TRBV5-4 and TRBJ2-1; 15 nucleotides align to TRBD2. The CDR3 consists of 17 residues. Germline V gives CDR1 SGHNT, CDR2 YYREEE (reference sequence). Germline trimming cut 4 bases from V and 7 bases from J; bases unmatched to any gene: 9.

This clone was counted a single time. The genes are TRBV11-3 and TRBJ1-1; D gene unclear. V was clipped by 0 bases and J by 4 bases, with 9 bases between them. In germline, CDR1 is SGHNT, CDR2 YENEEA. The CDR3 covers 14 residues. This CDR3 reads CASSLDRGSTEAFF. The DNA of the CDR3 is TGTGCCAGCAGCTTAGATAGAGGCAGCACTGAAGCTTTCTTT.

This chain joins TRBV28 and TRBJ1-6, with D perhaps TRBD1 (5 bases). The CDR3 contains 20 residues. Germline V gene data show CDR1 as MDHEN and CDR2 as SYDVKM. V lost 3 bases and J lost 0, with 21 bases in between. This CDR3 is CASSFGVVGRGSSYNSPLHF. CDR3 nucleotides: TGTGCCAGCAGTTTCGGGGTAGTGGGGCGGGGGAGCTCCTATAATTCACCCCTCCACTTT.

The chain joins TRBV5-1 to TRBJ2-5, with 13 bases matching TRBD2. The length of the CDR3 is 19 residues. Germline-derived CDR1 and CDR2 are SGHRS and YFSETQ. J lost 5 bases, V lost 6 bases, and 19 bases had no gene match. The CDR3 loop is CASIQAPTSGGPRGETQYF. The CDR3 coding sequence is TGCGCCAGCATACAAGCCCCGACTAGCGGGGGGCCGAGGGGGGAGACCCAGTACTTC.

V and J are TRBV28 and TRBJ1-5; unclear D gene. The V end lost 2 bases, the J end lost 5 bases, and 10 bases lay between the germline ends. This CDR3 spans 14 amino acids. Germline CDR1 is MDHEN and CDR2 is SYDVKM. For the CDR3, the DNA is TGTGCCAGCAGTTTAAGCGGAGAATATCAGCCCCAGCATTTT. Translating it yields CASSLSGEYQPQHF.

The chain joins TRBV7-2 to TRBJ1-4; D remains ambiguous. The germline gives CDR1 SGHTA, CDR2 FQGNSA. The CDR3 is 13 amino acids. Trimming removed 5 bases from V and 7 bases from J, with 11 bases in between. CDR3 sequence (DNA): TGTGCCAGCAGCCGACGGGTGGGTGAAAAACTGTTTTTT. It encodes CASSRRVGEKLFF.